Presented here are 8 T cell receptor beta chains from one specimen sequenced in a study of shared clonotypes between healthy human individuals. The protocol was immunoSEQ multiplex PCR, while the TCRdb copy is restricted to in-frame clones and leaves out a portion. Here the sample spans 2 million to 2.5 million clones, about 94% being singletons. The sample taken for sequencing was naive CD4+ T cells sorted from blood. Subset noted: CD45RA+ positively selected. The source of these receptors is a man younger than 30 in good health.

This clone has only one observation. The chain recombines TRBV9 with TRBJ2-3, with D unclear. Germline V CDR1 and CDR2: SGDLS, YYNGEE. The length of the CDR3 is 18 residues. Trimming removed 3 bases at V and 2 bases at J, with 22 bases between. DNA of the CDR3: TGTGCCAGCAGCGGAGGAAGCTTTAGTGGTATAACCACAGATACGCAGTATTTT. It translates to CASSGGSFSGITTDTQYF.

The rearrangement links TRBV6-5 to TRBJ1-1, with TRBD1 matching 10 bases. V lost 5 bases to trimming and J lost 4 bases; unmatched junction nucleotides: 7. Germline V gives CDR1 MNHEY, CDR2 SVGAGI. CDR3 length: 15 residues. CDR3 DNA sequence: TGTGCCAGCAGTCGACAGGGGGCGCCGAGCACTGAAGCTTTCTTT. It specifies CASSRQGAPSTEAFF.

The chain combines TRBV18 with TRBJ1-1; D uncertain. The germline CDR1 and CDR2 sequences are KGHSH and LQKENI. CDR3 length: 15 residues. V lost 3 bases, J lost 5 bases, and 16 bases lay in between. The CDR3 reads CASSPTQVQRTEAFF. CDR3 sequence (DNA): TGTGCCAGCTCACCCACCCAGGTTCAGAGGACTGAAGCTTTCTTT.

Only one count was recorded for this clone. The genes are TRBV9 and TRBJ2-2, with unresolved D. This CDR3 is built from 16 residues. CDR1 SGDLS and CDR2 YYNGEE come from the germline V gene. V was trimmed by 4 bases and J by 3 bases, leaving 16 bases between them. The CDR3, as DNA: TGTGCCAGCAGCCCGCCCCAGGCCCTGGACACCGGGGAGCTGTTTTTT. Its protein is CASSPPQALDTGELFF.

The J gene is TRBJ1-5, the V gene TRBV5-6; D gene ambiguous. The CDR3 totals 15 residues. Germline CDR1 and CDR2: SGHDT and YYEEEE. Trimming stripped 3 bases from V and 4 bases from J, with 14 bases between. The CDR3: CASSSGVNPNQPQHF. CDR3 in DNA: TGTGCCAGCAGCTCCGGGGTCAACCCGAATCAGCCCCAGCATTTT.

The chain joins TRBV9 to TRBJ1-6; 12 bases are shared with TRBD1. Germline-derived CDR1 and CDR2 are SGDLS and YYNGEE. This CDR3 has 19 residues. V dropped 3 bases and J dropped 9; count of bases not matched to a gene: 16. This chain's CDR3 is CASSESGTGGEAKSSPLHF. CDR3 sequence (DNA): TGTGCCAGCAGCGAGTCAGGGACAGGGGGCGAGGCCAAGAGTTCACCCCTCCACTTT.

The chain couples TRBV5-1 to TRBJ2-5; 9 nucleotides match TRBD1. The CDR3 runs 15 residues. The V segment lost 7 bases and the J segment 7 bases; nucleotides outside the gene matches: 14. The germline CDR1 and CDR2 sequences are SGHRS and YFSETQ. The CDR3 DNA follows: TGCGCCAGCTTAGGCGGGACAGGGTTCACGGGGACCCAGTACTTC. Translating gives CASLGGTGFTGTQYF. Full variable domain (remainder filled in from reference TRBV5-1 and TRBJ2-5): KAGVTQTPRYLIKTRGQQVTLSCSPISGHRSVSWYQQTPGQGLQFLFEYFSETQRNKGNFPGRFSGRQFSNSRSEMNVSTLELGDSALYLCASLGGTGFTGTQYFGPGTRLLVL.

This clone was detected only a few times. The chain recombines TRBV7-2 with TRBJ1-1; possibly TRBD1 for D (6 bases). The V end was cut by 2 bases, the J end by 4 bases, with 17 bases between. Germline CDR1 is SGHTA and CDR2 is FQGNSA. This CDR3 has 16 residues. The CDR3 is CASSLNGPGAITEAFF. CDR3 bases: TGTGCCAGCAGCTTAAACGGCCCGGGGGCGATCACTGAAGCTTTCTTT.